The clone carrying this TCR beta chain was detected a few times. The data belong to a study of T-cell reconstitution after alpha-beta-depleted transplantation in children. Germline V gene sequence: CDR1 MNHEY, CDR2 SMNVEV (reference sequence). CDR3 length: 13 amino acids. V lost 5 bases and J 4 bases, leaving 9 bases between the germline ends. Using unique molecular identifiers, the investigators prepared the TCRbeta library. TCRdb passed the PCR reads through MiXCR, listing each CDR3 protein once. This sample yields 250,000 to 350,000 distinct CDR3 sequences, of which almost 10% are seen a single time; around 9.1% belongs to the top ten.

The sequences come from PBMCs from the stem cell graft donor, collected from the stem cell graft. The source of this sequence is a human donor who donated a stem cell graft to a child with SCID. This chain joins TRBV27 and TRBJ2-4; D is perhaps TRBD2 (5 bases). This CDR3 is CASSPPGKNIQYF. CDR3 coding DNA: TGTGCCAGCAGTCCCCCGGGAAAAAACATTCAGTACTTC.